Below, 7 T cell receptor beta chains from the same sample are listed, as sequenced in a study of blood T cell repertoires in COVID-19. Method: immunoSEQ multiplex PCR; TCRdb's copy keeps in-frame clones and lacks some. This repertoire shows under 250,000 clones, over 75% found once; its top ten account for roughly 19%. The sample was peripheral blood. The receptors were gathered from a man aged 50 to 60 with COVID-19, enrolled during active disease.

The chain couples TRBV6-6 to TRBJ2-7; perhaps TRBD2 as D (6 bases). The CDR3 totals 13 residues. Trimming shortened V by 5 bases and J by 6 bases, and 14 bases separated the two germline ends. In germline, CDR1 is MNHNY, CDR2 SVGAGI (reference sequence). CDR3 sequence reads: CASSPGVGGEQYF. The CDR3 region has the DNA TGTGCCAGCAGTCCCGGGGTGGGAGGCGAGCAGTACTTC.

CDR3 bases: TGCGGAGTCGGGAACACCGGGGAGCTGTTTTTT. It yields the protein CGVGNTGELFF. The rearrangement joins TRBV29-1 to TRBJ2-2; no reliable D call. This CDR3 contains 11 residues. CDR1 is SQVTM, CDR2 ANQGSEA, per germline.

The CDR3 spells CASSRKTSGRSLYEQYF. CDR3 DNA sequence: TGTGCCAGCAGCCGGAAGACTAGCGGGAGGTCCCTCTACGAGCAGTACTTC. The chain joins TRBV13 to TRBJ2-7, with TRBD2 matching over 13 bases. The CDR3 contains 17 residues. The V segment lost 5 bases and the J segment 3 bases; nucleotides outside the gene matches: 10. Per germline, CDR1 PRHDT and CDR2 FYEKMQ (reference sequence).

This clone was seen once. The V gene is TRBV7-2, the J gene TRBJ2-4; possibly TRBD1 for D (6 bases). Trimming stripped 1 base from V and 4 bases from J, with 8 bases between. The germline V gene encodes CDR1 SGHTA and CDR2 FQGNSA. There are 14 residues in the CDR3. In DNA, the CDR3 is TGTGCCAGCAGCTTAGGTCAGGGGAAAAACATTCAGTACTTC. Encoded protein: CASSLGQGKNIQYF.

The chain links TRBV19 to TRBJ2-1; 10 nucleotides line up with TRBD2. J gave up 4 bases and V 5 bases, and 5 bases lay outside the gene matches. CDR1 and CDR2 from the germline V gene are LNHDA and SQIVND (reference sequence). CDR3 length equals 15 residues. CDR3 sequence reads: CASSSTSGTYNEQFF. Written as DNA, the CDR3 is TGTGCCAGTAGTTCTACTAGCGGGACTTACAATGAGCAGTTCTTC.

The chain links TRBV28 to TRBJ1-1; 11 nucleotides match TRBD1. V was pared by 3 bases and J by 4 bases, with 4 bases of the junction left unmatched. The CDR3 contains 15 residues. Per the germline V gene, CDR1 is MDHEN and CDR2 is SYDVKM. CDR3 sequence (DNA): TGTGCCAGCAGTTTCCCGGGGACAGGGGGCACTGAAGCTTTCTTT. Translated: CASSFPGTGGTEAFF.

The rearrangement links TRBV28 to TRBJ2-3; 8 positions agree with TRBD1. The CDR3 has 16 amino acids. V lost 6 bases, J lost 4 bases, and 12 bases stayed unmatched. The germline V gene encodes CDR1 MDHEN and CDR2 SYDVKM. CDR3 in amino acids: CASSLTLGQGSDTQYF. The CDR3 coding sequence is TGTGCCAGCAGCCTCACTCTAGGACAGGGCTCAGATACGCAGTATTTT.